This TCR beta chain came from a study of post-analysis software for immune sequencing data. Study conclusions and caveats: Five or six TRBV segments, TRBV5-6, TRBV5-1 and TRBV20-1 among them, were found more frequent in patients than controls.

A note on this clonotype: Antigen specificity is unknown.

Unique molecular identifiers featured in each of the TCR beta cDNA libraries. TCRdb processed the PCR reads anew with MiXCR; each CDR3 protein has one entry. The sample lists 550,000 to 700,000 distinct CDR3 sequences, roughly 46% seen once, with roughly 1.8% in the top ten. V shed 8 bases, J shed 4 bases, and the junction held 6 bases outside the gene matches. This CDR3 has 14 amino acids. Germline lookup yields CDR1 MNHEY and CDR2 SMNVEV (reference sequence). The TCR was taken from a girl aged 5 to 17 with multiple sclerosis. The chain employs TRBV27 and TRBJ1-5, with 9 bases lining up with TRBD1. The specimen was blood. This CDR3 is CASAPGQGNQPQHF. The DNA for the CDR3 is TGTGCCAGCGCTCCGGGACAGGGAAATCAGCCCCAGCATTTT.